The 15 T cell receptor beta chains given below trace back to one sample, sequenced in a study of regulatory T cells in long-lasting Graves disease. Sequencing libraries for TCR beta were prepared with iRepertoire HTBI primers and Arm-PCR of CDR3 regions. MiXCR was run by TCRdb on the multiplex PCR reads, yielding one entry per CDR3 protein. The top ten clones hold under 9% of a sample with roughly 470,000 distinct CDR3 sequences, under 25% of them seen once. Described time point: persistent/refractory GD, antithyroid drugs over 5 years with positive TRAb. Scientists built the TCR library using RNA that was extracted from PBMCs. This specimen was peripheral blood mononuclear cells (PBMCs), taken when the disease was refractory, from a patient treated with antithyroid drugs. Source of these receptors: a female donor with Graves disease.

This clonotype showed up just a few times. The chain recombines TRBV28 with TRBJ2-3, with D perhaps matching TRBD1 (6 bases). The germline V gene has CDR1 MDHEN and CDR2 SYDVKM. This CDR3 has 14 residues. Trimming shortened V by 6 bases and J by 1 base, and 11 bases separated the two germline ends. The CDR3 DNA reads TGTGCCAGCAGCTCAGGGGTGGGCACAGATACGCAGTATTTT. It codes for CASSSGVGTDTQYF.

This clonotype has a handful of counts. The chain employs TRBV19 and TRBJ2-7; 11 bases are shared with TRBD2. J lost 2 bases, V lost 2 bases, and 2 bases had no gene match. The CDR3 extends over 15 amino acids. From germline, CDR1 is LNHDA and CDR2 SQIVND (reference sequence). The CDR3 DNA reads as TGTGCCAGTAGTATAACTAGCGGGAGTACCTACGAGCAGTACTTC. Amino acids: CASSITSGSTYEQYF.

The genes are TRBV5-1 and TRBJ2-1; 13 nucleotides agree with TRBD2. CDR1 is SGHRS, CDR2 YFSETQ, per germline. The CDR3 is 15 residues long. V trimming: 2 bases; J trimming: 8 bases; junction bases outside the gene matches: 4. CDR3: CASSLGTSGTYEQFF. CDR3 nucleotide sequence: TGCGCCAGCAGCTTAGGGACTAGCGGGACCTATGAGCAGTTCTTC.

This clonotype was found many times. The chain has TRBV12-5 and TRBJ2-2; no clear D. The V gene's germline CDR1 is LGHNT and CDR2 FRNRAP. The CDR3 has 12 residues. V lost 5 bases and J 8 bases, leaving 9 bases between the germline ends. The CDR3 DNA reads as TGTGCTAGTGGTCTCTCCAGGGGGGAGCTGTTTTTT. Its translation is CASGLSRGELFF.

The CDR3: CSVEGGLAGVVQYF. For the CDR3, the DNA is TGCAGCGTTGAAGGGGGCCTAGCGGGAGTTGTGCAGTACTTC. The chain recombines TRBV29-1 with TRBJ2-7, with TRBD2 identical over 10 bases. This CDR3 spans 14 amino acids. V shed 1 base and J 9 bases; nucleotides not matched to a gene: 9. Germline CDR1 and CDR2: SQVTM and ANQGSEA.

This clonotype was observed at least ten times. CDR3 amino acids: CASSSRGQGAGQPQHF. The CDR3 DNA follows: TGTGCCAGCAGCTCCAGGGGACAGGGGGCGGGTCAGCCCCAGCATTTT. J is TRBJ1-5 and V is TRBV7-2; 12 positions agree with TRBD1. Germline CDR1 and CDR2: SGHTA and FQGNSA. The CDR3 runs to 16 residues. V gave up 4 bases and J gave up 6 bases; unmatched junction bases: 7.

This clonotype was seen a few times. The rearrangement joins TRBV19 to TRBJ2-2, with TRBD1 identical over 11 bases. With 10 bases clipped from V and 3 bases from J, the junction kept 4 bases outside the gene matches. Germline CDR1 and CDR2: LNHDA and SQIVND (reference sequence). The CDR3 sequence is 14 residues long. This CDR3 is CATWDRGYTGELFF. The CDR3 DNA reads TGTGCCACTTGGGACAGGGGGTACACCGGGGAGCTGTTTTTT.

V and J are TRBV27 and TRBJ2-1; TRBD2 is a possible D gene (5 bases). Trimming took 4 bases from V and 3 from J, leaving 19 bases between them. This CDR3 has 17 residues. Germline V lookup: CDR1 MNHEY, CDR2 SMNVEV (reference sequence). The CDR3 is CASSSLGLSGNYNEQFF. CDR3 nucleotides: TGTGCCAGCAGTTCCCTTGGGTTGAGCGGAAACTACAATGAGCAGTTCTTC.

This clonotype was detected ten times or more. In DNA, the CDR3 is TGTGCCAGCTCACACAGTGCCTCCTACGAGCAGTACTTC. Amino acid sequence: CASSHSASYEQYF. The J gene is TRBJ2-7, the V gene TRBV18; D is uncertain. The ends were cut back, 4 bases at V and 0 bases at J, with 7 bases in the middle. The CDR3 sequence is 13 residues long. The germline gives CDR1 KGHSH, CDR2 LQKENI.

This clonotype was detected only once. The V and J genes are TRBV10-2 and TRBJ1-3; D remains ambiguous. Trimming took 2 bases from V and 0 from J, leaving 11 bases between them. This CDR3 is 16 amino acids long. Germline V gene sequence: CDR1 WSHSY, CDR2 SAAADI. CDR3 DNA sequence: TGCGCCAGCAGTGAGGCCAGGCGAAGCTCTGGAAACACCATATATTTT. Amino acid sequence: CASSEARRSSGNTIYF.

The table lists this clonotype with many counts. The chain uses TRBV7-9 and TRBJ2-5; 9 bases are a match to TRBD2. Germline lookup yields CDR1 SEHNR and CDR2 FQNEAQ (reference sequence). The CDR3 has 16 amino acids. Germline trimming cut 5 bases from V and 1 base from J; bases unmatched to any gene: 8. CDR3 in DNA: TGTGCCAGCAGCATACCCACTAGCGGGCTCCAAGAGACCCAGTACTTC. Amino acids: CASSIPTSGLQETQYF.

In its sample, this clonotype was seen many times. This chain links TRBV12-3 or TRBV12-4 with TRBJ1-1; the D gene is possibly TRBD1 (6 bases). This CDR3 contains 12 residues. Trimming shortened V by 1 base and J by 7 bases, and 7 bases separated the two germline ends. In DNA, the CDR3 is TGTGCCAGCAGTTTAGTCAGGGGTGAAGCTTTCTTT. It codes for CASSLVRGEAFF.

The V and J genes are TRBV5-6 and TRBJ1-1; 7 nucleotides line up with TRBD1. This CDR3 spans 15 amino acids. Germline V CDR1 and CDR2: SGHDT, YYEEEE. V dropped 5 bases and J dropped 6; count of bases not matched to a gene: 13. CDR3 DNA sequence: TGTGCCAGCAGTCCCGACGACCAGGGGGGGGCTGAAGCTTTCTTT. Encoded protein: CASSPDDQGGAEAFF. The full variable domain, completed using reference TRBV5-6 and TRBJ1-1, is DAGVTQSPTHLIKTRGQQVTLRCSPKSGHDTVSWYQQALGQGPQFIFQYYEEEERQRGNFPDRFSGHQFPNYSSELNVNALLLGDSALYLCASSPDDQGGAEAFFGQGTRLTVV.

The chain couples TRBV5-1 to TRBJ2-5, with no clear D. The CDR3 runs to 16 residues. Germline V gene lookup returns CDR1 SGHRS and CDR2 YFSETQ. V was shortened by 0 bases and J by 2 bases, with 14 bases between the two germline ends. CDR3: CASSLERNVGQETQYF. The CDR3, as DNA: TGCGCCAGCAGCTTGGAGAGGAATGTGGGGCAAGAGACCCAGTACTTC. Drawing the rest from reference TRBV5-1 and TRBJ2-5, the complete variable domain is KAGVTQTPRYLIKTRGQQVTLSCSPISGHRSVSWYQQTPGQGLQFLFEYFSETQRNKGNFPGRFSGRQFSNSRSEMNVSTLELGDSALYLCASSLERNVGQETQYFGPGTRLLVL.

This clonotype came up many times. The V and J genes are TRBV27 and TRBJ2-7, with a possible D match to TRBD2 (6 bases). Trimming removed 8 bases at V and 3 bases at J, with 20 bases between. Germline V CDR1 and CDR2: MNHEY, SMNVEV (reference sequence). The CDR3 loop spans 15 amino acids. The CDR3: CASSLGWGRNYEQYF. Written as DNA, the CDR3 is TGTGCCAGCTCCCTCGGTTGGGGGAGGAACTACGAGCAGTACTTC.